These 17 T cell receptor beta chains were all obtained from the same sample, sequenced in a study of CD8 T cells in ankylosing spondylitis. Study-level results: Blood of patients with ankylosing spondylitis appeared to be characterized by a TCR beta motif of fewer than 10 highly homologous variants.

The antigens these receptors bind are not known. TCRdb processed the 5' RACE reads anew with MiXCR; each CDR3 protein has one entry. The sample contains hundreds of thousands of distinct CDR3 sequences, 10% to 15% of which appear only once. The source material was blood, either unsorted or a sorted T cell fraction (not recorded which). The receptor set was obtained from a male donor with ankylosing spondylitis.

This clonotype has more than one count but fewer than ten. The J gene is TRBJ2-2, the V gene TRBV20-1; TRBD1 matches 8 bases. Germline V lookup: CDR1 DFQATT, CDR2 SNEGSKA (reference sequence). V gave up 6 bases and J gave up 4 bases; unmatched junction bases: 16. The CDR3 totals 17 residues. The CDR3 DNA reads TGCAGTGCGAGGAAGTGGTCGGACAGGGTAACCACCGGGGAGCTGTTTTTT. It is translated as CSARKWSDRVTTGELFF.

This clonotype was detected only a few times. This chain uses TRBV27 with TRBJ1-5, with no clear D. The germline V and J ends were trimmed by 1 base and 1 base, with 11 bases remaining between them. Germline loops: CDR1 MNHEY, CDR2 SMNVEV (reference sequence). This CDR3 is 16 amino acids long. The CDR3 nucleotides are TGTGCCAGCAGTTTATTGGCATTAGGGAGCAATCAGCCCCAGCATTTT. Protein product: CASSLLALGSNQPQHF.

This clonotype turned up a few times. The chain has TRBV5-1 and TRBJ1-5; 8 bases are shared with TRBD1. Germline CDR1 is SGHRS and CDR2 is YFSETQ. This CDR3 contains 15 residues. After removal of 4 bases from V and 7 bases from J, the junction contained 10 bases not matched to a gene. CDR3 amino acids: CASSPGQGNGQPQHF. In nucleotides, the CDR3 is TGCGCCAGCAGCCCTGGACAGGGTAACGGACAGCCCCAGCATTTT.

This clonotype showed up many times. The chain recombines TRBV5-1 with TRBJ1-1; maybe TRBD1 (5 bases). V was pared by 0 bases and J by 11 bases, with 14 bases between. The CDR3 totals 13 residues. CDR1 SGHRS and CDR2 YFSETQ come from the germline V gene. CDR3: CASSLERDRKAFF. For the CDR3, the DNA is TGCGCCAGCAGCTTGGAACGGGACCGCAAGGCTTTCTTT. The whole variable domain, remainder taken from reference TRBV5-1 and TRBJ1-1, is KAGVTQTPRYLIKTRGQQVTLSCSPISGHRSVSWYQQTPGQGLQFLFEYFSETQRNKGNFPGRFSGRQFSNSRSEMNVSTLELGDSALYLCASSLERDRKAFFGQGTRLTVV.

The sample holds many counts of this clonotype. This chain links TRBV20-1 with TRBJ1-5; D unresolved. This CDR3 is 13 amino acids long. CDR1 is DFQATT and CDR2 is SNEGSKA in the germline V gene (reference sequence). V lost 3 bases and J lost 3, with 9 bases in between. The CDR3 loop is CSASLGYNQPQHF. The DNA for the CDR3 is TGCAGTGCTAGCCTAGGGTACAATCAGCCCCAGCATTTT.

The chain couples TRBV20-1 to TRBJ2-2; D gene uncertain. There are 12 residues in the CDR3. V lost 3 bases, J lost 4 bases, and 6 bases lay in between. Germline-derived CDR1 and CDR2 are DFQATT and SNEGSKA (reference sequence). The CDR3 nucleotides are TGCAGTGCTAGCGGTTTCACCGGGGAGCTGTTTTTT. It yields the protein CSASGFTGELFF.

The genes are TRBV29-1 and TRBJ2-1, with 7 bases that match TRBD1. Trimming cost V 4 bases and J 4 bases; bases outside gene matches: 10. CDR3 length: 15 amino acids. Germline CDR1 SQVTM, CDR2 ANQGSEA. In DNA, the CDR3 is TGCAGCGTTGTAGACCCCGGGACAGCTTACAATGAGCAGTTCTTC. Its protein product is CSVVDPGTAYNEQFF.

This clonotype was detected ten times or more. V usage is TRBV20-1 and J usage is TRBJ1-2; TRBD1 is a possible D gene (5 bases). CDR1 is DFQATT and CDR2 is SNEGSKA in the germline V gene (reference sequence). This CDR3 has 15 amino acids. The V gene lost 6 bases and the J gene lost 3 bases, with 20 bases spanning the gap. CDR3 in DNA: TGCAGTGCCCCACCTCGCGACAGATCAGACTATGGCTACACCTTC. Protein sequence: CSAPPRDRSDYGYTF.

This clonotype has ten or more counts. This chain uses TRBV29-1 with TRBJ2-7; weak D call: TRBD2 (6 bases). V lost 4 bases to trimming and J lost 5 bases, with 15 bases between them. The germline V gene encodes CDR1 SQVTM and CDR2 ANQGSEA. This CDR3 has 13 residues. The CDR3 DNA reads TGCAGCGTTGGGGGAATCCCGGGAGACGAGCAGTACTTC. Residues: CSVGGIPGDEQYF.

V usage is TRBV5-5 and J usage is TRBJ2-3; possible D gene TRBD1, 5 bases. The germline CDR1 and CDR2 sequences are SGHKS and YYEKEE (reference sequence). The CDR3 extends over 14 amino acids. V lost 4 bases and J lost 6, with 15 bases in between. This CDR3 reads CASSIGHRPDTQYF. The CDR3 region has the DNA TGTGCCAGCAGCATCGGACATCGACCGGATACGCAGTATTTT. Complete variable domain (other parts from reference TRBV5-5 and TRBJ2-3): DAGVTQSPTHLIKTRGQQVTLRCSPISGHKSVSWYQQVLGQGPQFIFQYYEKEERGRGNFPDRFSARQFPNYSSELNVNALLLGDSALYLCASSIGHRPDTQYFGPGTRLTVL.

This clonotype appeared a few times. V and J are TRBV4-3 and TRBJ1-1; no definite D call. Germline loops: CDR1 LGHNA, CDR2 YSLEER. Trimming pared 3 bases from V and 3 bases from J, leaving 14 bases between. The length of the CDR3 is 15 residues. In DNA form, the CDR3 reads TGCGCCAGCAGCCATTGGACCCAACGCGACACTGAAGCTTTCTTT. It yields the protein CASSHWTQRDTEAFF.

The V gene is TRBV24-1, the J gene TRBJ2-7; D not resolved. The CDR3 spans 11 residues. V lost 7 bases and J 5 bases, leaving 8 bases between the germline ends. Germline V gene lookup returns CDR1 KGHDR and CDR2 SFDVKD. Written as DNA, the CDR3 is TGTGCCACCAGGGACGCCGACGAGCAGTACTTC. Its translation: CATRDADEQYF.

This clonotype was seen only once. The chain employs TRBV6-2 or TRBV6-3 and TRBJ2-7; TRBD1 is a possible D gene (5 bases). Germline V gene data show CDR1 as MNHEY and CDR2 as SVGEGT. Trimming took off 5 bases at V and 3 bases at J, with 14 bases between the two ends. This CDR3 region has 14 residues. This chain's CDR3 is CASSNRPPNYEQYF. The CDR3 nucleotides are TGTGCCAGCAGTAACAGGCCCCCGAACTACGAGCAGTACTTC.

The V gene is TRBV7-2, the J gene TRBJ1-1; tentative D call: TRBD1 (5 bases). The V and J ends lost 5 bases and 1 base respectively, with 11 bases between them. CDR3 length: 14 residues. The germline CDR1 and CDR2 sequences are SGHTA and FQGNSA. The CDR3 is CASSNVGGNTEAFF. In nucleotides, the CDR3 is TGTGCCAGCAGCAATGTCGGGGGGAACACTGAAGCTTTCTTT.

V and J are TRBV28 and TRBJ2-6; tentatively, D is TRBD1 (6 bases). Germline values: CDR1 MDHEN, CDR2 SYDVKM. Trimming shortened V by 5 bases and J by 0 bases, and 17 bases separated the two germline ends. This CDR3 has 18 amino acids. This CDR3 is CASSEPTGSSSGANVLTF. Written as DNA, the CDR3 is TGTGCCAGCAGTGAACCTACAGGGTCCAGCTCTGGGGCCAACGTCCTGACTTTC.

The rearrangement links TRBV12-3 or TRBV12-4 to TRBJ1-5, with D perhaps TRBD1 (5 bases). The CDR3 runs to 15 residues. V lost 0 bases and J lost 6, with 12 bases in between. The CDR3 bases are TGTGCCAGCAGTTTAGCGCTCCAGGGTGGTCAGCCCCAGCATTTT. Translation gives CASSLALQGGQPQHF.

The rearrangement links TRBV11-2 to TRBJ2-3; TRBD2 aligns across 11 bases. J gave up 5 bases and V 0 bases, and 4 bases lay outside the gene matches. CDR3 size: 16 residues. Germline V CDR1 and CDR2: SGHAT, FQNNGV. CDR3 nucleotides: TGTGCCAGCAGCTTAGATGACGGACTAGCGGGAGATACGCAGTATTTT. Translated: CASSLDDGLAGDTQYF.